This T cell receptor beta chain was profiled in a study of CD8 T cells in Susac syndrome (dated by TCRdb to the late 2010s). Context from the whole study: The study used repertoire sequencing to test whether antigen drove CD8+ T cell activation and differentiation in Susac syndrome.

For this clonotype: Its recognized antigen is unknown. The sample holds no much larger clone one base away, and base qualities are not on file.

RNA was extracted using the RNeasy kit, and about 0.5 to 1 ug of the RNA was reverse transcribed with random hexamers. The immunoSEQ multiplex PCR assay, which covers 54 Vbeta and 13 Jbeta segments, was used to amplify TCR beta CDR3 regions. PCR amplification bias was corrected using a synthetic template baseline for primer optimization and computational correction. The published analysis was carried out like this. Reads were annotated to V, D and J genes according to IMGT and were analyzed with immunoSEQ Analyzer, with only productive sequences retained. Clonality was calculated as one minus the Shannon entropy normalized by log2 of the number of productive unique sequences. Public and private clones were assessed among the 100 most prevalent clones of each patient and control. Clones were defined as Susac-specific if absent from the healthy and MS cohorts, from 1052 published viral clones and from other ImmuneACCESS disease sequences. TCRdb handled the public reads itself, with Q25 trimming in fastp and clone calling in MiXCR, and kept productive beta chains. Each record represents a unique CDR3 protein, reported with the most common genes and DNA among its rows. These V and J calls derive from TCRdb rather than the authors' analysis. The sample yields 110,000 or so distinct CDR3 sequences; roughly 92% were counted once. The ten largest make up more than 0.09% of the sample.

General study outcomes and caveats: The number of individuals in the TCR sequencing and HLA analysis was acknowledged as relatively small.

Peripheral blood CD8+ and CD4+ T cells from healthy donors, Susac syndrome patients and multiple sclerosis patients were profiled using high-throughput TCR beta sequencing. The healthy donors served as controls matched for age and sex. Bulk CD8+ and CD4+ T cells were purified by magnetic negative isolation, whereas CD8+ TEMRA cells were enriched by FACS. Blood was collected in EDTA tubes and processed within 24 hours, with PBMCs isolated through density gradient centrifugation. PBMCs intended for TCR sequencing were frozen in liquid nitrogen and were later thawed in a 37 degrees C water bath. A purity of at least 90% was achieved for sorted or isolated CD4+, CD8+ and CD8+ TEMRA cells. The sample was CD4+ T cells from PBMCs. The sequence was obtained from a human donor in good health.

The CDR3 region: CSVKRTGLNTEAFF. The nucleotide sequence is given as TGCAGCGTTAAGAGGACAGGATTGAACACTGAAGCTTTCTTT. This sequence uses TRBV29-1 and TRBJ1-1; TRBD1 aligns with 7 central bases. The germline V gene encodes CDR1 SQVTM and CDR2 ANQGSEA. The CDR3 starts with the cysteine, ends with the phenylalanine, and has 14 residues. The sequence is cut down to CDR3 DNA, 42 bases in frame from base 1. Here V drops 5 bases and J drops 0 bases, and the junction holds 6 bases not matched to any gene.